This entry describes one TCR beta chain. Alongside a J-beta primer mix, a sample-barcoded 5' primer served in a second PCR lasting about 6 to 11 cycles. Each CDR3 protein is one row after TCRdb ran MiXCR on the 5' RACE reads. The sample holds about 590,000 distinct CDR3 sequences, approximately 30% seen once. This specimen belongs to a study of blood T cells in healthy people across ages. CDR3 length: 15 residues. Trimming removed 3 bases from V and 1 base from J, with 13 bases in between. Germline V lookup: CDR1 SGHKS, CDR2 YYEKEE (reference sequence). The J gene is TRBJ1-1, the V gene TRBV5-5; D call uncertain. This TCR was sampled from a woman older than 75 in good health. The specimen sequenced was blood. The CDR3 reads CASSSRPVRNTEAFF. The CDR3 bases are TGTGCCAGCAGCTCCCGCCCAGTCAGGAACACTGAAGCTTTCTTT.